These 30 T cell receptor beta chains came from one sample sequenced in a study of CD8+CD57+ T cells in acquired aplastic anemia. It was genomic DNA that served as the template for profiling TCR beta VDJ and CDR3. TCRdb re-called the reads with MiXCR, one entry per CDR3 protein. The table records hundreds of thousands of distinct CDR3 sequences, roughly a third of them present only once. It was patients with CD8+CD57+ cell expansion by flow cytometry who were chosen for sequencing. Input material: sorted CD4+, CD8+, or CD8+CD57+ T cells (not recorded which) from PBMCs. The receptors here all came from a human donor with aplastic anemia.

At least ten counts were recorded for this clonotype. The rearrangement links TRBV25-1 to TRBJ2-7; 8 bases agree with TRBD1. V lost 7 bases and J lost 0; bases outside the gene matches: 5. The CDR3 totals 14 residues. Germline CDR1 and CDR2: MGHDK and SYGVNS. CDR3 amino acids: CASKGTGDSYEQYF. The CDR3 DNA follows: TGTGCCAGCAAAGGGACAGGTGACTCCTACGAGCAGTACTTC.

The V and J genes are TRBV20-1 and TRBJ2-7, with 10 nucleotides matching TRBD1. The CDR3 length is 13 residues. Per the germline V gene, CDR1 is DFQATT and CDR2 is SNEGSKA (reference sequence). The trim removed 6 bases at V and 0 bases at J, leaving 2 bases unmatched. Here the CDR3 reads CSAWTGGSYEQYF. CDR3 sequence (DNA): TGCAGTGCCTGGACAGGGGGCTCCTACGAGCAGTACTTC.

The sample holds many counts of this clonotype. This sequence joins TRBV2 and TRBJ1-5, with 7 bases fitting TRBD1. The ends lost 0 bases at V and 7 bases at J; junction bases unmatched: 3. The CDR3 runs 14 residues. Germline V CDR1 and CDR2: SNHLY, FYNNEI. CDR3 sequence reads: CASSEAGGRQPQHF. The CDR3 DNA sequence: TGTGCCAGCAGTGAAGCAGGGGGCCGCCAGCCCCAGCATTTT.

The table lists this clonotype with a few counts. The chain carries TRBV27 and TRBJ1-2; 7 bases agree with TRBD1. This CDR3 spans 13 amino acids. Per germline, CDR1 MNHEY and CDR2 SMNVEV (reference sequence). The ends lost 5 bases at V and 3 bases at J; junction bases unmatched: 3. CDR3 amino acids: CASSRGPDYGYTF. The CDR3 coding sequence is TGTGCCAGCAGTAGGGGGCCCGACTATGGCTACACCTTC.

This clonotype was picked up many times. The V gene is TRBV7-9, the J gene TRBJ1-1; TRBD1 matches 7 bases. With V trimmed by 5 bases and J by 8 bases, 2 bases remained unmatched. CDR3 length: 11 residues. CDR1 and CDR2 from the germline V gene are SEHNR and FQNEAQ (reference sequence). This CDR3 is CASSPGQEAFF. Here the CDR3 DNA reads TGTGCCAGCAGCCCGGGACAGGAAGCTTTCTTT.

The sample holds many counts of this clonotype. The chain carries TRBV20-1 and TRBJ1-5; the match to TRBD1 covers 8 bases. Germline CDR1 DFQATT, CDR2 SNEGSKA (reference sequence). V lost 4 bases to trimming and J lost 3 bases; unmatched junction nucleotides: 5. This CDR3 contains 14 residues. CDR3 coding DNA: TGCAGTGCTAAAAGGACAGGGATCAATCAGCCCCAGCATTTT. This translates into CSAKRTGINQPQHF.

The rearrangement uses TRBV20-1 and TRBJ2-7, with no clear D. The germline CDR1 and CDR2 sequences are DFQATT and SNEGSKA (reference sequence). V was clipped by 5 bases and J by 3 bases, with 20 bases between them. The length of the CDR3 is 15 residues. The CDR3 is CSAYRPATGNYEQYF. The CDR3 DNA follows: TGCAGTGCTTACCGACCGGCCACCGGAAACTACGAGCAGTACTTC.

This chain joins TRBV5-1 and TRBJ2-3; D perhaps matches TRBD2 (6 bases). Trimming removed 0 bases at V and 6 bases at J, with 20 bases between. The germline V gene encodes CDR1 SGHRS and CDR2 YFSETQ. This CDR3 contains 17 residues. The CDR3 DNA reads as TGCGCCAGCAGCTTGGAATTGGGGGGAAGCGCGTTTGATACGCAGTATTTT. Translated, it gives CASSLELGGSAFDTQYF.

The V call is TRBV4-2, the J call TRBJ2-2, with D unclear. Looked up from germline, CDR1 is LGHNA and CDR2 is YNFKEQ. This CDR3 comprises 15 residues. V lost 0 bases and J lost 1, with 6 bases in between. The CDR3 DNA reads TGTGCCAGCAGCCAAGAGCTCCGGAACACCGGGGAGCTGTTTTTT. Protein sequence: CASSQELRNTGELFF.

The chain recombines TRBV25-1 with TRBJ1-2; D is unclear. The CDR3 loop spans 10 amino acids. From germline, CDR1 is MGHDK and CDR2 SYGVNS. The germline V and J ends were trimmed by 9 bases and 5 bases, with 7 bases remaining between them. The CDR3 sequence: CARVSYGYTF. DNA for the CDR3: TGTGCCAGGGTGAGTTATGGCTACACCTTC.

This clonotype was detected ten times or more. The chain uses TRBV5-1 and TRBJ2-7; a weak D match, TRBD1 (5 bases). CDR3 length equals 13 residues. The germline gives CDR1 SGHRS, CDR2 YFSETQ. Trimming removed 4 bases at V and 2 bases at J, with 10 bases between. CDR3 sequence (DNA): TGCGCCAGCAGCGTGGACATAGCCTACGAGCAGTACTTC. This gives the protein CASSVDIAYEQYF. The full variable domain, its missing parts supplied by reference TRBV5-1 and TRBJ2-7, is KAGVTQTPRYLIKTRGQQVTLSCSPISGHRSVSWYQQTPGQGLQFLFEYFSETQRNKGNFPGRFSGRQFSNSRSEMNVSTLELGDSALYLCASSVDIAYEQYFGPGTRLTVT.

CDR3 in DNA: TGTGCCAGCAGTTACTCGACAGACACTGAAGCTTTCTTT. This gives the protein CASSYSTDTEAFF. This chain uses TRBV6-5 with TRBJ1-1, with D perhaps matching TRBD1 (5 bases). V shed 0 bases and J shed 3 bases, with 5 bases lying between them. Germline V gene sequence: CDR1 MNHEY, CDR2 SVGAGI. This CDR3 has 13 amino acids.

The genes are TRBV7-9 and TRBJ2-7, with TRBD1 matching over 7 bases. CDR1 SEHNR and CDR2 FQNEAQ come from the germline V gene (reference sequence). V gave up 1 base and J gave up 0 bases; unmatched junction bases: 3. CDR3 length: 15 amino acids. The CDR3 bases are TGTGCCAGCAGCTTAGTGAGGACAGGCTCCTACGAGCAGTACTTC. Translating it yields CASSLVRTGSYEQYF.

There are many counts of this clonotype. V is TRBV7-8 and J is TRBJ1-3; unclear D gene. This CDR3 has 15 amino acids. The V end lost 1 base, the J end lost 2 bases, and 9 bases lay between the germline ends. The germline gives CDR1 SGHVS, CDR2 FQNEAQ. Written as DNA, the CDR3 is TGTGCCAGCAGCTTAGGCTGGGGAACTGGAAACACCATATATTTT. Its translation: CASSLGWGTGNTIYF.

The J gene is TRBJ1-2, the V gene TRBV29-1; a possible D gene is TRBD1 (5 bases). Per germline, CDR1 SQVTM and CDR2 ANQGSEA. Trimming stripped 8 bases from V and 5 bases from J, with 21 bases between. The CDR3 loop spans 14 amino acids. The CDR3 coding sequence is TGCAGCAGTGAAGTAAGGGGTAAGGAATATGGCTACACCTTC. Translating it yields CSSEVRGKEYGYTF.

V is TRBV2 and J is TRBJ1-1; D is uncertain. The CDR3 length is 13 residues. CDR1 is SNHLY and CDR2 is FYNNEI in the germline V gene. The germline V and J ends were trimmed by 6 bases and 4 bases, with 12 bases remaining between them. For the CDR3, the DNA is TGTGCCAGCAGAGTTGGACCCGTCACTGAAGCTTTCTTT. Translating gives CASRVGPVTEAFF.

This clonotype was found a few times. The V gene is TRBV11-2, the J gene TRBJ2-6; D is unresolved. This CDR3 is 17 amino acids long. The germline V gene encodes CDR1 SGHAT and CDR2 FQNNGV. V was shortened by 1 base and J by 0 bases, with 10 bases between the two germline ends. The CDR3 bases are TGTGCCAGCAGCTTAGTTCCAGCCAGCTCTGGGGCCAACGTCCTGACTTTC. Amino acids: CASSLVPASSGANVLTF.

This clonotype was seen more than once but under ten times. The V gene is TRBV5-6, the J gene TRBJ2-3; unclear D gene. Deletions cut 7 bases from V and 1 base from J, with 16 bases between. The CDR3 is made up of 15 amino acids. The germline gives CDR1 SGHDT, CDR2 YYEEEE. CDR3: CASVPWDQRTDTQYF. Written as DNA, the CDR3 is TGTGCCAGCGTCCCGTGGGATCAGCGCACAGATACGCAGTATTTT.

This clonotype appeared many times. The CDR3 protein is CAIMGEGQPQHF. The CDR3 nucleotides are TGTGCCATCATGGGGGAAGGTCAGCCCCAGCATTTT. V usage is TRBV10-3 and J usage is TRBJ1-5, with D possibly being TRBD1 (5 bases). Trimming stripped 7 bases from V and 6 bases from J, with 10 bases between. Germline CDR1 ENHRY, CDR2 SYGVKD. CDR3 size: 12 residues.

The V and J genes are TRBV29-1 and TRBJ1-2; D is uncertain. The CDR3 spans 11 residues. Per germline, CDR1 SQVTM and CDR2 ANQGSEA. The CDR3 reads CSLNTNYGYTF. The CDR3 nucleotides are TGCAGTTTGAACACCAACTATGGCTACACCTTC.

This clonotype was picked up one time. Germline is not matched at one junction end, which may reflect a read error. The CDR3 coding sequence is TGTGCCAGCTCACCCGGACAGGAGATCGAGTATGGCTGCACCTTC. Amino acid sequence: CASSPGQEIEYGCTF. V and J are TRBV6-1 and TRBJ1-2, with TRBD1 matching 7 bases. The CDR3 runs 15 residues. CDR1 is MNHNS, CDR2 SASEGT, per germline.

There are a few counts of this clonotype. The chain combines TRBV7-9 with TRBJ2-5; 7 bases fit TRBD2. CDR1 and CDR2 from the germline V gene are SEHNR and FQNEAQ (reference sequence). With V trimmed by 0 bases and J by 7 bases, 5 bases remained unmatched. This CDR3 contains 14 residues. CDR3 in amino acids: CASSLAGGLGTQYF. CDR3 DNA: TGTGCCAGCAGCTTAGCGGGAGGGCTCGGGACCCAGTACTTC.

This clonotype has ten or more counts. J is TRBJ1-1 and V is TRBV19; D remains ambiguous. Between the trimmed V and J ends, which lost 0 bases and 2 bases, there was a span of 10 bases. The CDR3 sequence is 15 residues long. Germline V lookup: CDR1 LNHDA, CDR2 SQIVND (reference sequence). CDR3 sequence reads: CASSIDSGANTEAFF. The CDR3 DNA reads as TGTGCCAGTAGTATAGATTCAGGAGCCAACACTGAAGCTTTCTTT.

The chain uses TRBV5-6 and TRBJ1-6; 9 positions agree with TRBD1. This CDR3 region has 16 residues. The germline CDR1 and CDR2 sequences are SGHDT and YYEEEE. The J segment lost 10 bases and the V segment lost 4 bases, leaving 12 bases of the junction unmatched. The CDR3 region is CASSPDRGSIESPLHF. The CDR3 DNA reads as TGTGCCAGCAGCCCAGACAGGGGGTCGATTGAGTCACCCCTCCACTTT.

On this clonotype itself: This may come from a read error, since a much larger clone is one base off. V is TRBV19 and J is TRBJ2-7; possible D gene TRBD1, 6 bases. V was pared by 6 bases and J by 7 bases, with 22 bases between. The CDR3 length is 15 residues. Germline V CDR1 and CDR2: LNHDA, SQIVND (reference sequence). The CDR3 reads CASSTGTTEMEEQYF. CDR3 nucleotides: TGTGCCAGTAGCACCGGGACAACCGAAATGGAGGAGCAGTACTTC.

This clonotype was picked up a small number of times. The chain recombines TRBV11-1 with TRBJ2-5; 11 nucleotides align to TRBD1. Germline V lookup: CDR1 SGHAT, CDR2 FQDESV (reference sequence). V gave up 1 base and J gave up 3 bases; unmatched junction bases: 7. The CDR3 loop spans 17 amino acids. The CDR3: CASSLGTGGGWEETQYF. The CDR3 DNA follows: TGTGCCAGCAGCTTAGGGACAGGGGGCGGATGGGAAGAGACCCAGTACTTC.

This chain connects TRBV29-1 to TRBJ2-1; TRBD1 aligns across 9 bases. This CDR3 has 13 amino acids. Germline V lookup: CDR1 SQVTM, CDR2 ANQGSEA. The trim removed 6 bases at V and 5 bases at J, leaving 5 bases unmatched. The CDR3 loop is CSVTGGRNNEQFF. The CDR3 DNA sequence: TGCAGCGTGACAGGGGGTAGGAACAATGAGCAGTTCTTC.

Details on this clonotype: This may come from a read error, since a much larger clone is one base off. The gene calls are TRBV24-1 and TRBJ2-1, with D perhaps TRBD2 (6 bases). V shed 3 bases and J shed 6 bases, with 20 bases lying between them. The germline V gene has CDR1 KGHDR and CDR2 SFDVKD. CDR3 length: 17 amino acids. CDR3 region: CATSDGKAGRSSNEQFF. The CDR3 region has the DNA TGTGCCACCAGTGATGGGAAGGCAGGGAGGAGTTCCAATGAGCAGTTCTTC.

This clonotype showed up many times. The rearrangement uses TRBV12-3 or TRBV12-4 and TRBJ1-6; no reliable D call. CDR3 length: 14 residues. V lost 5 bases and J lost 10, with 15 bases in between. CDR3 sequence: CASSPAGRKSPLHF. In DNA, the CDR3 is TGTGCCAGCAGTCCTGCAGGTCGAAAATCACCCCTCCACTTT.

The rearrangement joins TRBV20-1 to TRBJ1-3; a weak D match, TRBD1 (5 bases). Germline CDR1 DFQATT, CDR2 SNEGSKA (reference sequence). V lost 3 bases to trimming and J lost 1 base, with 16 bases between them. The CDR3 is made up of 16 amino acids. In nucleotides, the CDR3 is TGCAGTGCTAGCCCAGCTGTGGGGGAATCTGGAAACACCATATATTTT. Translating it yields CSASPAVGESGNTIYF.